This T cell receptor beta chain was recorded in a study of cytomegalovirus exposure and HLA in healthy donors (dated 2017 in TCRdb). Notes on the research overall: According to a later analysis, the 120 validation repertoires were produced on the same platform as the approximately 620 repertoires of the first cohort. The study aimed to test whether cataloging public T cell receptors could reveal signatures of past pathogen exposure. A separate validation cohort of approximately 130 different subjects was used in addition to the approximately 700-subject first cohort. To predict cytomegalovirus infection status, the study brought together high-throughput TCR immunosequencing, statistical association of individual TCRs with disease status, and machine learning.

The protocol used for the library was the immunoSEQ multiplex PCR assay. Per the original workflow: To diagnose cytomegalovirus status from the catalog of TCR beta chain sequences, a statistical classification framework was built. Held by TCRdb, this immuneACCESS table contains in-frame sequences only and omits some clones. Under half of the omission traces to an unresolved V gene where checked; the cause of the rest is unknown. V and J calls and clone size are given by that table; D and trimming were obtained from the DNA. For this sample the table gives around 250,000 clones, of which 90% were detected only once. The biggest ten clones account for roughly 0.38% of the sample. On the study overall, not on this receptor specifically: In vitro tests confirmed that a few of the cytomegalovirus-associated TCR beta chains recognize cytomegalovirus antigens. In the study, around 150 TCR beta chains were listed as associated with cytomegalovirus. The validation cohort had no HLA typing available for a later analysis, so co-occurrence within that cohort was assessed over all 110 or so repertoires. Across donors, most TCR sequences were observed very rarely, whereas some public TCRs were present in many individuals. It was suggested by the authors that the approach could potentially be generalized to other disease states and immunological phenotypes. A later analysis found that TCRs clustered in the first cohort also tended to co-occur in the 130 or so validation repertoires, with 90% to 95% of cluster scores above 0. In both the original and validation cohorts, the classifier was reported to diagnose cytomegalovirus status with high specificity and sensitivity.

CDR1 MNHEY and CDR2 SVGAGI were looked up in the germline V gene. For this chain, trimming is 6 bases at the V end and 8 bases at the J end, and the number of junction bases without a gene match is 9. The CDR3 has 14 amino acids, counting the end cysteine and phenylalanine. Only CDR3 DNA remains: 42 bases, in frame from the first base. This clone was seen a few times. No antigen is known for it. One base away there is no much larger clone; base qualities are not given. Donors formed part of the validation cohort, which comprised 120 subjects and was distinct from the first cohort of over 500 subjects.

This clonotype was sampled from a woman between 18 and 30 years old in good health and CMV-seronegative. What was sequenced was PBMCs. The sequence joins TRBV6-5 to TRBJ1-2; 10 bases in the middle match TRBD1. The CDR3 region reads CASSLDRGVRGYTF. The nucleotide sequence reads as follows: TGTGCCAGCAGCCTGGACAGGGGGGTTAGGGGCTACACCTTC.